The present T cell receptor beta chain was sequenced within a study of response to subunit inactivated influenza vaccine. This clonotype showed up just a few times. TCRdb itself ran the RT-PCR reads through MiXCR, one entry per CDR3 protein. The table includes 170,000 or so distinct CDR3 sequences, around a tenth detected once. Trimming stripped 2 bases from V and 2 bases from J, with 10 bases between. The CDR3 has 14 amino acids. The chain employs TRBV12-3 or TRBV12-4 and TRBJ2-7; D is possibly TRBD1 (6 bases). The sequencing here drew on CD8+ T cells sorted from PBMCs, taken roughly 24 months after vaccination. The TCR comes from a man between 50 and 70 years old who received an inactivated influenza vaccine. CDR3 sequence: CASSLRGGTYEQYF. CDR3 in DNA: TGTGCCAGCAGTTTACGAGGGGGAACCTACGAGCAGTACTTC.